Below are 9 T cell receptor beta chains sequenced from a single sample in a study of blood T cells in healthy people across ages. Through a sample-barcoded 5' primer and a J-beta primer mix, a second PCR was run for roughly 6 to 12 cycles. TCRdb reprocessed the 5' RACE reads via MiXCR and lists one record per CDR3 protein. The sample contains roughly 930,000 distinct CDR3 sequences, around 48% of which appear only once. The sequenced material came from blood. The receptor set was obtained from a man between 25 and 39 years old in good health.

The rearrangement links TRBV11-2 to TRBJ1-1; tentative D call: TRBD1 (6 bases). Germline V gene sequence: CDR1 SGHAT, CDR2 FQNNGV. CDR3 length: 13 residues. V shed 1 base and J shed 9 bases, with 12 bases lying between them. As DNA, the CDR3 is TGTGCCAGCAGCTTAGGGCCACGGGACAAAGCTTTCTTT. This codes for CASSLGPRDKAFF.

Only a few counts were recorded for this clonotype. J is TRBJ2-4 and V is TRBV4-1; a possible D gene is TRBD2 (5 bases). Trimming removed 1 base from V and 8 bases from J, with 24 bases in between. The length of the CDR3 is 18 residues. Per the germline V gene, CDR1 is MGHRA and CDR2 is YSYEKL. The chain's CDR3 is CASSQGWGASKMEYIQYF. The CDR3 DNA reads as TGCGCCAGCAGCCAAGGTTGGGGAGCCAGCAAAATGGAATACATTCAGTACTTC.

The gene calls are TRBV28 and TRBJ2-5, with TRBD1 identical over 8 bases. The end of the DNA fits TRBJ2-7 better, so the J call may be wrong. CDR1 is MDHEN, CDR2 SYDVKM, per germline. The CDR3 contains 11 residues. The CDR3 DNA is TGTGCCAGCAGACAGGGGGACGAGCAGTACTTC. This gives the protein CASRQGDEQYF.

The chain couples TRBV18 to TRBJ2-5, with D possibly called TRBD1 or TRBD2 (5 bases each). Germline CDR1 reads KGHSH; CDR2 reads LQKENI. Deletions cut 3 bases from V and 13 bases from J, with 21 bases between. This CDR3 contains 14 residues. The CDR3 protein is CASSPDGGKDELYF. For the CDR3, the DNA is TGTGCCAGCTCACCTGATGGGGGAAAAGACGAGCTGTACTTC.

This clonotype appeared once. The chain links TRBV4-2 to TRBJ1-1; no clear D. This CDR3 has 13 residues. Per the germline V gene, CDR1 is LGHNA and CDR2 is YNFKEQ. Between the trimmed V and J ends, which lost 0 bases and 5 bases, there was a span of 7 bases. The CDR3 DNA follows: TGTGCCAGCAGCCAAGAAAGCCGTACTGAAGCTTTCTTT. This encodes CASSQESRTEAFF.

With regard to this clonotype: An end of the junction differs from the germline gene, which may be a read error. The rearrangement links TRBV30 to TRBJ2-7, with D perhaps TRBD2 (5 bases). Per germline, CDR1 GTSNPN and CDR2 SVGIG (reference sequence). The CDR3 loop spans 13 amino acids. The DNA of the CDR3 is TGTGCCTGGAGTGTACTGGCGGGTTTCGAGCAGTACTTT. This sequence encodes CAWSVLAGFEQYF.

This clonotype has ten or more counts. V gene TRBV25-1 combines with J gene TRBJ2-6; no clear D. The CDR3 loop spans 16 amino acids. Germline V gives CDR1 MGHDK, CDR2 SYGVNS. Trimming shortened V by 2 bases and J by 0 bases, and 8 bases separated the two germline ends. CDR3: CASSEGRASGANVLTF. CDR3 nucleotide sequence: TGTGCCAGCAGTGAAGGAAGGGCCTCTGGGGCCAACGTCCTGACTTTC.

This clonotype was seen more than once but under ten times. The chain combines TRBV15 with TRBJ1-2, with D uncertain. This CDR3 has 15 amino acids. CDR1 is LNHNV, CDR2 YYDKDF, per germline (reference sequence). V lost 0 bases and J 7 bases, leaving 15 bases between the germline ends. CDR3 nucleotides: TGTGCCACCAGCAGAGATGTAGCTAGTTCGGGTGGCTACACCTTC. Amino acids: CATSRDVASSGGYTF.

The chain combines TRBV27 with TRBJ2-7, with D perhaps matching TRBD1 (6 bases). The CDR3 totals 15 residues. The germline V and J ends were trimmed by 5 bases and 3 bases, with 17 bases remaining between them. From germline, CDR1 is MNHEY and CDR2 SMNVEV (reference sequence). The DNA of the CDR3 is TGTGCCAGCAGTACCCAGGGGCTCGCCTTCTACGAGCAGTACTTC. Translation gives CASSTQGLAFYEQYF.